The 30 T cell receptor beta chains below all came from one sample that was sequenced in a study of neurological immune-mediated disorders. Each CDR3 protein is one row after TCRdb ran MiXCR on the 5' RACE reads. The data hold around 71,000 distinct CDR3 sequences, with around 15% observed a single time. Documented time point: longitudinal time-point 1 (baseline). The material sequenced was PBMCs. All receptors come from a female donor with HTLV-1-associated myelopathy (HAM/TSP).

In its sample, this clonotype was seen many times. This rearrangement joins TRBV3-1 to TRBJ2-7; 10 bases fit TRBD2. Germline V gives CDR1 LGHDT, CDR2 YNNKEL (reference sequence). The CDR3 loop spans 14 amino acids. J lost 6 bases, V lost 6 bases, and 8 bases had no gene match. DNA for the CDR3: TGTGCCAGCAGTCGCAGCGGGGGGGCCGGCGAGCAGTACTTC. Translation gives CASSRSGGAGEQYF.

Many counts were recorded for this clonotype. The chain uses TRBV25-1 and TRBJ1-2, with TRBD1 as a possible D gene (6 bases). From germline, CDR1 is MGHDK and CDR2 SYGVNS. V was pared by 3 bases and J by 6 bases, with 11 bases between. There are 13 residues in the CDR3. The CDR3 DNA follows: TGTGCCAGCAGTGAGGGGGCCCCGGATGGCTACACCTTC. Translated, it gives CASSEGAPDGYTF.

This clonotype was detected many times. The chain joins TRBV27 to TRBJ1-6, with 7 nucleotides matching TRBD1. Trimming removed 0 bases from V and 2 bases from J; junction bases left unmatched: 1. Germline CDR1 is MNHEY and CDR2 is SMNVEV (reference sequence). This CDR3 is 16 amino acids long. The CDR3 is CASSLSGTAYNSPLHF. CDR3 nucleotide sequence: TGTGCCAGCAGTTTATCAGGGACAGCCTATAATTCACCCCTCCACTTT.

In this sample, this clonotype turned up many times. This chain connects TRBV7-8 to TRBJ2-3; D tentatively reads TRBD1 or TRBD2 (5 bases each). CDR1 and CDR2 from the germline V gene are SGHVS and FQNEAQ. This CDR3 contains 17 residues. Trimming cost V 5 bases and J 3 bases, with 21 bases left between them. This CDR3 reads CASSAVLGQGATDTQYF. The CDR3 bases are TGTGCCAGCAGCGCCGTTTTAGGTCAGGGAGCTACAGATACGCAGTATTTT.

In its sample, this clonotype was seen many times. The rearrangement links TRBV4-1 to TRBJ1-4; D unresolved. Germline V lookup: CDR1 MGHRA, CDR2 YSYEKL. With 3 bases removed from V and 8 bases from J, the gap between germline ends came to 4 bases. The CDR3 has 11 residues. In DNA form, the CDR3 reads TGCGCCAGCAGCCAGGGGGAAAAACTGTTTTTT. This translates into CASSQGEKLFF.

This clonotype was found many times. The chain joins TRBV15 to TRBJ1-1; 9 nucleotides agree with TRBD1. This CDR3 contains 21 residues. Germline V gives CDR1 LNHNV, CDR2 YYDKDF (reference sequence). After removal of 5 bases from V and 0 bases from J, the junction contained 22 bases not matched to a gene. CDR3 coding DNA: TGTGCCACCAGCGCTTCCCCGGGACAGGGTTTCTCCTGGCCCCTGAACACTGAAGCTTTCTTT. Translating it yields CATSASPGQGFSWPLNTEAFF.

This clonotype has a count of ten or more. This sequence joins TRBV10-3 and TRBJ1-1; TRBD1 aligns across 9 bases. Germline CDR1 and CDR2: ENHRY and SYGVKD. Unmatched junction bases numbered 9, after V lost 4 bases and J lost 0 bases. The CDR3 runs 17 residues. CDR3 residues: CAISGIAQGAVNTEAFF. CDR3 DNA: TGTGCCATCAGTGGGATTGCACAGGGGGCGGTGAACACTGAAGCTTTCTTT.

In its sample, this clonotype was seen many times. This chain links TRBV3-1 with TRBJ2-3, with 10 bases lining up with TRBD1. Germline CDR1 LGHDT, CDR2 YNNKEL (reference sequence). CDR3 length: 14 residues. Losses at the gene ends were 5 bases for V and 2 bases for J; bases not matched to a gene: 1. This CDR3 is CASSDRGLTDTQYF. In nucleotides, the CDR3 is TGTGCCAGCAGCGACAGGGGGCTCACAGATACGCAGTATTTT.

This clonotype appeared many times. This chain links TRBV9 with TRBJ2-3; D is unclear. Germline CDR1 reads SGDLS; CDR2 reads YYNGEE. This CDR3 spans 15 amino acids. Trimming took off 7 bases at V and 2 bases at J, with 17 bases between the two ends. The CDR3 sequence: CASGPPQRHTDTQYF. In nucleotides, the CDR3 is TGTGCCAGCGGCCCCCCACAGAGACACACAGATACGCAGTATTTT.

This clonotype has a handful of counts. The chain carries TRBV6-5 and TRBJ2-7; 11 nucleotides match TRBD1. Germline values: CDR1 MNHEY, CDR2 SVGAGI. Trimming removed 5 bases from V and 5 bases from J; junction bases left unmatched: 8. The CDR3 runs to 15 residues. The CDR3 DNA reads as TGTGCCAGCAGTGTCCCGGGACAGGGGGTCCACGAGCAGTACTTC. Amino acid sequence: CASSVPGQGVHEQYF.

This clonotype was picked up many times. The chain combines TRBV5-1 with TRBJ1-6; possibly TRBD1 for D (5 bases). The CDR3 covers 14 residues. V shed 0 bases and J shed 6 bases, with 7 bases lying between them. Germline V gives CDR1 SGHRS, CDR2 YFSETQ. In DNA, the CDR3 is TGCGCCAGCAGCTTGGGACAGACTAATTCACCCCTCCACTTT. This sequence encodes CASSLGQTNSPLHF.

This clonotype came up many times. The chain links TRBV20-1 to TRBJ1-6; maybe TRBD1 (6 bases). The length of the CDR3 is 14 residues. The V end lost 7 bases, the J end lost 8 bases, and 18 bases lay between the germline ends. The germline CDR1 and CDR2 sequences are DFQATT and SNEGSKA (reference sequence). CDR3 bases: TGCAGTGTACCAGGGGCAGGGATTGATTCACCCCTCCACTTT. This gives the protein CSVPGAGIDSPLHF.

In its sample, this clonotype was seen many times. The CDR3 reads CASSRGTSTDTQYF. Written as DNA, the CDR3 is TGTGCCAGCAGCCGAGGGACTAGCACAGATACGCAGTATTTT. This chain joins TRBV28 and TRBJ2-3; D might be TRBD2 (6 bases). CDR3 size: 14 residues. The germline gives CDR1 MDHEN, CDR2 SYDVKM. Between the trimmed V and J ends, which lost 6 bases and 0 bases, there was a span of 10 bases.

This clonotype appeared many times. The chain links TRBV20-1 to TRBJ2-5; D is perhaps TRBD1 (5 bases). This CDR3 spans 14 amino acids. From germline, CDR1 is DFQATT and CDR2 SNEGSKA (reference sequence). Trimming removed 2 bases at V and 5 bases at J, with 15 bases between. CDR3 loop: CSARKGQGVETQYF. For the CDR3, the DNA is TGCAGTGCTAGAAAAGGCCAGGGTGTCGAGACCCAGTACTTC.

This clonotype has a count of ten or more. The chain joins TRBV6-4 to TRBJ2-6, with a tentative D call TRBD1 (5 bases). CDR1 MRHNA and CDR2 SNTAGT come from the germline V gene. Trimming removed 4 bases at V and 0 bases at J, with 10 bases between. The CDR3 has 16 amino acids. The CDR3 bases are TGTGCCAGCAGTGTGACAGACAGCTCTGGGGCCAACGTCCTGACTTTC. Translation gives CASSVTDSSGANVLTF.

This clonotype occurred a few times. This chain links TRBV7-9 with TRBJ1-5; the D gene is possibly TRBD1 (6 bases). Germline V gene lookup returns CDR1 SEHNR and CDR2 FQNEAQ (reference sequence). Trimming pared 1 base from V and 5 bases from J, leaving 9 bases between. This CDR3 is built from 14 residues. The CDR3 nucleotides read TGTGCCAGCAGCTTAGGCGGGGGCGATCAGCCCCAGCATTTT. It yields the protein CASSLGGGDQPQHF.

This clonotype was seen repeatedly, ten times or more. V is TRBV12-3 or TRBV12-4 and J is TRBJ2-4, with D possibly matching TRBD2 (5 bases). The ends were cut back, 3 bases at V and 3 bases at J, with 12 bases in the middle. CDR3 length: 15 residues. The CDR3 bases are TGTGCCAGCAGTTTGCGGGTTTTCGACAAAAACATTCAGTACTTC. Protein sequence: CASSLRVFDKNIQYF.

This clonotype was observed at least ten times. The chain joins TRBV28 to TRBJ1-2; D might be TRBD1 (6 bases). Deletions cut 6 bases from V and 9 bases from J, with 14 bases between. This CDR3 is 12 amino acids long. Germline V gives CDR1 MDHEN, CDR2 SYDVKM. CDR3 DNA sequence: TGTGCCAGCAGCCAACAGGGTAGGAGCTACACCTTC. Translated: CASSQQGRSYTF.

This clonotype was detected only a few times. The chain couples TRBV5-1 to TRBJ1-1, with a weak D call TRBD1 (6 bases). The CDR3 runs to 14 residues. Trimming took off 6 bases at V and 0 bases at J, with 12 bases between the two ends. Germline V CDR1 and CDR2: SGHRS, YFSETQ. CDR3 sequence reads: CASTQGTLNTEAFF. CDR3 nucleotide sequence: TGCGCCAGCACCCAGGGGACACTGAACACTGAAGCTTTCTTT. The full variable domain, rest sourced from reference TRBV5-1 and TRBJ1-1, is KAGVTQTPRYLIKTRGQQVTLSCSPISGHRSVSWYQQTPGQGLQFLFEYFSETQRNKGNFPGRFSGRQFSNSRSEMNVSTLELGDSALYLCASTQGTLNTEAFFGQGTRLTVV.

This chain joins TRBV5-1 and TRBJ2-2; maybe TRBD1 (6 bases). Germline lookup yields CDR1 SGHRS and CDR2 YFSETQ. This CDR3 has 15 residues. Deletions cut 2 bases from V and 12 bases from J, with 20 bases between. The CDR3 reads CASSLSGAVTRKLFF. CDR3 nucleotide sequence: TGCGCCAGCAGCTTATCAGGGGCGGTCACCAGGAAGCTGTTTTTT.

The chain recombines TRBV12-5 with TRBJ2-1; the match to TRBD2 covers 7 bases. Germline V gives CDR1 LGHNT, CDR2 FRNRAP. V shed 0 bases and J 6 bases; nucleotides not matched to a gene: 5. The CDR3 is made up of 15 amino acids. The CDR3 DNA reads TGTGCTAGTGGTTTGGTACCAGCGGGGCCCAATGAGCAGTTCTTC. Amino acid sequence: CASGLVPAGPNEQFF.

This clonotype occurred many times. Mismatch with germline at one junction end may stem from a read error. The DNA of the CDR3 is TGTTCCAGCAGCCCCCCGGCAAGTCCCAACACCAAAAACATTCAGTACTTC. Its translation: CSSSPPASPNTKNIQYF. The chain is built from TRBV7-2 and TRBJ2-4; D not certain. The germline CDR1 and CDR2 sequences are SGHTA and FQGNSA. The CDR3 totals 17 residues.

This clonotype was counted many times. The chain uses TRBV20-1 and TRBJ1-5; tentative D call: TRBD1 (5 bases). The CDR3 totals 14 residues. Per the germline V gene, CDR1 is DFQATT and CDR2 is SNEGSKA (reference sequence). V was trimmed by 3 bases and J by 7 bases, leaving 16 bases between them. CDR3 amino acids: CSASVTLWGQPQHF. The CDR3 DNA reads TGCAGTGCTAGCGTCACACTCTGGGGGCAGCCCCAGCATTTT.

Many counts were recorded for this clonotype. This rearrangement joins TRBV12-3 or TRBV12-4 to TRBJ1-2, with 9 nucleotides matching TRBD1. Trimming at V came to 3 bases and at J to 7 bases, leaving 3 bases not matched to a gene. This CDR3 region has 13 residues. Here the CDR3 reads CASSLDRGCGYTF. In nucleotides, the CDR3 is TGTGCCAGCAGTTTGGACAGGGGATGTGGCTACACCTTC.

The chain is built from TRBV18 and TRBJ1-3, with D tentatively TRBD1 (5 bases). The V end was cut by 3 bases, the J end by 9 bases, with 15 bases between. CDR1 is KGHSH and CDR2 is LQKENI in the germline V gene. This CDR3 spans 14 amino acids. The CDR3 nucleotides are TGTGCCAGCTCACCCCGGACAAGCCTCCCCACCATATATTTT. This codes for CASSPRTSLPTIYF.

The rearrangement joins TRBV5-1 to TRBJ2-2; tentative D call: TRBD2 (7 bases). The CDR3 is made up of 14 amino acids. Germline-derived CDR1 and CDR2 are SGHRS and YFSETQ. Between the trimmed V and J ends, which lost 1 base and 7 bases, there was a span of 11 bases. The CDR3 sequence: CASSLSGGVGELFF. The CDR3 nucleotides read TGCGCCAGCAGCTTGTCGGGGGGCGTCGGGGAGCTGTTTTTT.

This clonotype is termed medium-sized (0.01 to 0.1%). The chain joins TRBV7-9 to TRBJ2-1, with D hard to call. Germline V lookup: CDR1 SEHNR, CDR2 FQNEAQ (reference sequence). Trimming cost V 4 bases and J 6 bases, with 10 bases left between them. The CDR3 length is 13 residues. The CDR3 loop reads CASSSPSANEQFF. CDR3 nucleotides: TGTGCCAGCAGCTCCCCCAGTGCCAATGAGCAGTTCTTC.

The rearrangement uses TRBV20-1 and TRBJ1-1; no firm D call. Germline assignment: CDR1 DFQATT and CDR2 SNEGSKA (reference sequence). This CDR3 region has 14 residues. The V end was cut by 5 bases, the J end by 1 base, with 14 bases between. The CDR3 DNA reads TGCAGTGCTCCCTCAGGACTTTGGAACACTGAAGCTTTCTTT. Protein sequence: CSAPSGLWNTEAFF.

This clonotype showed up many times. The rearrangement uses TRBV5-1 and TRBJ2-7, with D possibly being TRBD1 or TRBD2 (7 bases each). The length of the CDR3 is 13 residues. V lost 7 bases and J lost 6, with 17 bases in between. The germline V gene has CDR1 SGHRS and CDR2 YFSETQ. The CDR3 nucleotides read TGCGCCAGCGGGGGGGACAGTTTACTCGAGCAGTACTTC. This gives the protein CASGGDSLLEQYF.

This clonotype was detected many times. J is TRBJ2-1 and V is TRBV20-1; perhaps TRBD1 as D (7 bases). The CDR3 is made up of 14 amino acids. V lost 3 bases and J 5 bases, leaving 14 bases between the germline ends. Germline CDR1 and CDR2: DFQATT and SNEGSKA (reference sequence). CDR3 bases: TGCAGTGCTAGGGAGGGGGCGATACACAATGAGCAGTTCTTC. Translation gives CSAREGAIHNEQFF.